Described below is a single T cell receptor (beta chain) sequence and its context. Its antigen is currently unknown. Sorted populations all exceeded 95% purity. This CDR3 region has 13 residues. V shed 3 bases, J shed 6 bases, and the junction held 4 bases outside the gene matches. Germline V gives CDR1 SGDLS, CDR2 YYNGEE. The sample belongs to a study of beta chain features in type 1 diabetes. Looking at the study overall: Cell yields, age and gender were similar between patients and healthy donors.

As every portion of the isolated RNA was reverse transcribed, the sequencing read expressed TCRB transcripts. Assay used: immunoSEQ multiplex PCR; TCRdb lists only in-frame clones, some missing. Of about 640,000 clones listed, about an eighth are singletons. Regarding the study as a whole: Among patients with Type 1 diabetes, TCRB CDR3s were moderately but significantly shorter in every one of the four CD4+ subsets. In type 1 diabetes patients, VDJ junctions had fewer insertions; deletions at these junctions were more frequent.

The sequencing input was naive CD4+ T cells from blood. The sequence came from a young man with type 1 diabetes. The V and J genes are TRBV9 and TRBJ1-2, with 8 bases aligning to TRBD1. The CDR3 region is CASSAGGQDGYTF. In nucleotides, the CDR3 is TGTGCCAGCAGCGCAGGGGGACAGGATGGCTACACCTTC.